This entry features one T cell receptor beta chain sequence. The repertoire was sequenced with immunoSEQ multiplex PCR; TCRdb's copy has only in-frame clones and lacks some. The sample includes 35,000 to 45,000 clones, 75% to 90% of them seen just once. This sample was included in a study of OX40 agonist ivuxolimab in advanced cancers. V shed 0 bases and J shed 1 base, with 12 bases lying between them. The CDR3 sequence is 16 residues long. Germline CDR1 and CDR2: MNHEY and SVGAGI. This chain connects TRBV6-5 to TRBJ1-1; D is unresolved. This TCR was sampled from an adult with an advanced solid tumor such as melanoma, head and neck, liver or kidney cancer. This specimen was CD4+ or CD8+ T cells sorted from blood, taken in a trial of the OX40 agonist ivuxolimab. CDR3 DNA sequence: TGTGCCAGCAGTTACTCGATCCTGAAGGGGAACACTGAAGCTTTCTTT. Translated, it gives CASSYSILKGNTEAFF.